This T cell receptor beta chain was sequenced during a study of shared clonotypes between healthy human individuals (dated by TCRdb to 2019 to 2021). Notes on the research overall: The cohort comprised two women and a few men aged 18 to 49 years. Each donor's leukapheresis produced roughly between about 0.8 and 10 billion PBMCs. To estimate repertoire size and how much clonotype sharing occurs between individuals, the study deeply sequenced the blood TCR repertoires of roughly 5 healthy adults. Libraries were prepared and TCR repertoires were sequenced by different laboratories using diverse techniques, in order to increase sequencing depth and limit assay-specific biases. Per donor, three plates each were used for CD4 naive and CD4 memory, two for CD8 naive, and one for CD8 memory. The study at large found these results: Incomplete sequencing was indicated by rarefaction of sorted-subset datasets, despite the large sequencing depth. Estimated clonotype richness was generally larger for naive than for memory subsets. Only blood was sampled, and tissue TCR repertoires likely differ from those in blood. When several donors were compared, the shared fraction of clonotypes was around 5% for naive CD4, roughly 3.4% for naive CD8, 2.3% for memory CD4, and under 0.5% for memory CD8. Pairwise subsampling indicated that sequencing depth was expected to affect the degree of clonotype sharing among donors. The small number of donors limited the genetic and exposure-history diversity represented. Higher generation probabilities were observed for clonotypes shared by all four sorted-subset donors than for non-shared clonotypes.

Comment on this clone: This receptor's antigen is unknown. No base quality values were provided; no much bigger clone lies one nucleotide off.

CDR1 KGHSH and CDR2 LQKENI were looked up in the germline V gene. Trimming removed 3 bases from V and 3 bases from J, leaving 14 bases between the germline ends. There are 15 amino acids in the CDR3, from cysteine to phenylalanine inclusive. Only the CDR3 DNA is retained, 45 bases long and in frame from the first base. TCR CDR3 regions were amplified from genomic DNA by multiplex PCR using the deep immunoSEQ assay. Genomic DNA extracted from each cell subset was distributed evenly over all wells of several immunoSEQ 96-well plates, and each plate served as one replicate. Each replicate PCR for sorted subsets received around 210 ng genomic DNA, equal to around 32,000 T cell genomes. Purified libraries were measured with a Qubit 3.0 fluorometer, size-checked on a Bioanalyzer 2100, and measured again with the KAPA Library Quantification kit. Every immunoSEQ 96-well plate was sequenced on a dedicated single-read 150-cycle Illumina NextSeq 550 flow cell. In the original analysis: The immunoSEQ output contained only junctional sequences without quality scores, so filtering could not match that applied to full-length reads. Sequences were annotated with PyIR, a Python wrapper for IgBLAST v1.9, using IMGT germline references to assign V/J genes and CDR3. Reads were filtered out if the reads had weak V/J assignments (E-value above 1e-6), no CDR3, stop codons, out-of-frame junctions, or ambiguous translated residues. V3J clonotypes were defined by identical inferred V gene, J gene, and CDR3 amino acid sequence. To compute the percentage overlap between repertoires, the number of shared unique clonotypes was divided by the size of the smaller repertoire. Three approaches were used to assess repertoire richness: RTK rarefaction, the Chao1 estimator, and Recon v2.1 estimates of unobserved clonotypes. OLGA was used to compute generation probabilities for all TCRbeta clonotypes that the gDNA method yielded from a few donors. Held by TCRdb, this immuneACCESS table contains in-frame sequences only and omits some clones. Under half of the omission traces to an unresolved V gene where checked; the cause of the rest is unknown. D and trimming were read from the DNA, whereas the V and J calls and clone size are those reported in that table. In all, the sample holds about 1,500,000 clones, and 95% to 97% of those were seen once. The top ten clonotypes cover about 1.2% of the sample.

Healthy HIV-negative adults with no recently reported acute infections or vaccinations were included as donors. Every donor was a Caucasian adult living in Nashville, Tennessee, USA. Magnetic negative selection was used to enrich CD4+ T cells, after which naive cells were positively selected on CD45RA and the negative fraction became the memory subset. Blood was collected by leukapheresis, and PBMCs were isolated by Ficoll-Histopaque density gradient centrifugation and then cryopreserved in liquid nitrogen vapor phase. Purity and quantity of every magnetically sorted T cell population were checked by analytical flow cytometry. From each sorted fraction, genomic DNA was isolated and quantified by UV absorbance on a Nanodrop 2000c.

The sequence is built from TRBV18 and TRBJ1-1; TRBD1 is perhaps the D gene, given 5 matching bases. Sequences were obtained from naive CD4+ T cells sorted from blood. What this sample's cell subset or site label stands for: CD45RA+ positively selected. This clonotype was sampled from a man in his thirties or forties in good health. Here the CDR3 is given as CASSPTREWDTEAFF. The DNA sequence is as follows: TGTGCCAGCTCACCGACCAGGGAATGGGACACTGAAGCTTTCTTT.